This T cell receptor beta chain came from a study of vaccination and CD4 T cells after COVID-19 (dated by TCRdb to between 2022 and 2023). The study in broad terms: SARS-CoV-2 positivity had been established in the convalescent patients by nasal swab PCR, and mild disease was recorded in several of these patients and severe disease in one. In the convalescent cohort there were six males and four females, among whom were two Hispanic individuals, seven Caucasians, two Asians and one multiracial person. In control cultures, a CEFX viral epitope pool was used as positive control, an HIV-1 Nef peptide pool was used as negative control, or no peptide was added. Two doses of either the Pfizer-BioNTech BNT162b2 vaccine (n=8) or the Moderna mRNA-1273 vaccine (n=2) were administered to participants. In 9 to 11 COVID-19 convalescent patients and a handful of infection-naive healthy vaccine recipients, researchers compared the spike-specific CD4+ TCR repertoire from before mRNA vaccination with the repertoire from after. Post-vaccine blood samples were collected a median of about 72 days after the second vaccine dose, ranging from roughly 13 to 250 days. Post-COVID blood samples were collected from convalescent patients a median of about 92 days after diagnosis, with a range of roughly 35 to 180 days. Overlapping spike peptide pools from SARS-CoV-2 and from the common cold coronaviruses HCoV-NL63, HCoV-OC43 and HCoV-229E were used as culture stimuli. Points the paper makes about the study in general: Nearly all vaccine-specific clones in convalescent patients (304 of 307) were mono-reactive for SARS-CoV-2 spike rather than cross-reactive with common cold coronaviruses. The number of convalescent patients in the study was relatively small, and the study did not examine early timepoints following natural infection. Among the post-vaccine SARS-CoV-2-reactive clones in convalescent patients, a median approximately 90% showed up only after vaccination, which suggests vaccine-specific priming. Although the median number of SARS-CoV-2-reactive clonotypes went up from fewer than 25 after infection to about 38 after vaccination, the increase was not significant.

Points on this clonotype: The antigen this receptor binds is unknown. One base away there is no much larger clone; base qualities are not given.

The method behind the library was PCR. TCR sequencing of DNA from cultured CD4+ T cells used the Oncomine TCR Beta short-read assay at the Johns Hopkins FTIC core. Genomic DNA was extracted from the cultured CD4+ T cells with the QIAamp micro DNA kit. Oncomine TCR Beta libraries from cultured CD4+ T cells were pooled with unique dual indexes and sequenced on an Illumina iSeq 100. Under the source paper's analysis protocol: Non-productive sequences were removed, and CDR3s not starting with C, not ending with F or W, or shorter than 7 amino acids were discarded. Antigen-specific clonotypes were identified using the MANAFEST web application through comparison of peptide-stimulated wells with reference and other culture wells. An FDR below 0.05, an odds ratio above 5, and a productive frequency above 0.1% in at least two of three replicate wells were required for clones to be considered positive. A clonotype counted as cross-reactive if it showed significant expansion both in the SARS-CoV-2 spike wells and in at least one common cold coronavirus spike condition. Levenshtein distances (stringdist) and unrooted phylogenetic trees (ape) in R version 3.6.1 were used to assess CDR3 homology. The raw public data were reprocessed by TCRdb itself: fastp quality trimming at Q25, MiXCR clonotype calling, in-frame beta chains only. One record per CDR3 amino acid sequence lists the most common genes and DNA. The V and J calls shown here were made by TCRdb, not taken from the authors' results. Present in this sample are roughly 24,000 distinct CDR3 sequences, about three fifths of which were seen just once. The ten largest clones capture 4% to 5.5% of the sample.

The CDR3 goes from the cysteine to the phenylalanine over 16 residues. Here the CDR3 DNA is all that survives: 48 bases in frame from base 1. The germline V gene (reference sequence) gives CDR1 as LNHDA and CDR2 as SQIVND. The junction carries 14 bases between V and J, which are trimmed by 5 bases and 0 bases respectively. The treatment or condition label of this sample denotes: 10-day PBMC culture with coronavirus spike peptide pools or control peptides (ViraFEST assay). The study used the ViraFEST assay, which expanded antigen-specific T cells with peptide pools and then identified expanded clonotypes by TCR sequencing. The convalescent patients' positive SARS-CoV-2 PCR tests were from March to December 2020, which was before the Alpha, Beta and Delta variants emerged in the United States. PBMCs were cultured at about 2 million per well in IMDM supplemented with approximately 5.3% human AB serum and around 9.5 IU/ml IL-2, with 9.5 to 10 ug/ml peptide pools added. On days 3 and 7, half of the culture medium was replaced with fresh IL-2-containing medium. After approximately eleven days of culture, CD4+ T cells were isolated by negative selection using the EasySep CD4+ T cell isolation kit. Ficoll-Paque Plus gradient centrifugation was used to isolate PBMCs from whole blood, and the isolated PBMCs were then either used fresh or cryopreserved at -140C. Each culture condition was generally run in triplicate wells.

The rearranged segments are TRBV19 and TRBJ1-5, with a tentative D gene TRBD1 over 6 matching bases. The TCR sequence derives from a human donor who had recovered from COVID-19. Sequenced sample: CD4+ T cells from blood, cultured in vitro. The nucleotide sequence reads as follows: TGTGCCAGTAGTGCGGGACATAGCTTTAGCAATCAGCCCCAGCATTTT. Its product reads: CASSAGHSFSNQPQHF. The entire variable domain, with the stretches around the CDR3 drawn from the reference TRBV19 and TRBJ1-5 proteins, is DGGITQSPKYLFRKEGQNVTLSCEQNLNHDAMYWYRQDPGQGLRLIYYSQIVNDFQKGDIAEGYSVSREKKESFPLTVTSAQKNPTAFYLCASSAGHSFSNQPQHFGDGTRLSIL.